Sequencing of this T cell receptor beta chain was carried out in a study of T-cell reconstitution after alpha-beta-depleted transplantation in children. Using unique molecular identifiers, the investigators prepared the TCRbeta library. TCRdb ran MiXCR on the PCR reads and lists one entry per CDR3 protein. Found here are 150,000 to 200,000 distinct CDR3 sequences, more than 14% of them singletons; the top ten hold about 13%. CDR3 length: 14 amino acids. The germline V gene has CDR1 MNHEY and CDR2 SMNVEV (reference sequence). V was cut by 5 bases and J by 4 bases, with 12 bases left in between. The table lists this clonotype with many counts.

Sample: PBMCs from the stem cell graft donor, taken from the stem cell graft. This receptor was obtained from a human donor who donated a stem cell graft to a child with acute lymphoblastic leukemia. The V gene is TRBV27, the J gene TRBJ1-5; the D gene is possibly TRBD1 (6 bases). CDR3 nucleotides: TGTGCCAGCAGTCCGAACAGGGTGAATCAGCCCCAGCATTTT. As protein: CASSPNRVNQPQHF.